A single sample is the source of the 12 T cell receptor beta chains below, sequenced in a study of blood T cells in healthy people across ages. The use of a sample-barcoded 5' primer and a J-beta primer mix characterized a second PCR of roughly 7 to 12 cycles. TCRdb itself ran the 5' RACE reads through MiXCR, one entry per CDR3 protein. The sample yields 1.5 million to 2 million distinct CDR3 sequences, about 28% seen once. What was sequenced was blood. The receptors were gathered from a woman under 40 in good health.

The chain joins TRBV6-6 to TRBJ1-2; D may be TRBD1 (6 bases). From germline, CDR1 is MNHNY and CDR2 SVGAGI (reference sequence). CDR3 length equals 14 residues. V was cut by 6 bases and J by 4 bases, with 15 bases left in between. For the CDR3, the DNA is TGTGCCAGCAGCCAGGGGAAGGAGGGCTATGGCTACACCTTC. It encodes CASSQGKEGYGYTF.

This clonotype was detected ten times or more. The chain employs TRBV29-1 and TRBJ2-7; D is possibly TRBD2 (6 bases). The CDR3 runs 14 residues. The V end was cut by 0 bases, the J end by 5 bases, with 14 bases between. In germline, CDR1 is SQVTM, CDR2 ANQGSEA. In DNA form, the CDR3 reads TGCAGCGTTGAAGAGGTGGAGGGCCTCGACGAGCAGTACTTC. It specifies CSVEEVEGLDEQYF.

A few counts support this clonotype. The chain joins TRBV2 to TRBJ1-2; D is possibly TRBD1 (6 bases). The CDR3 loop spans 15 amino acids. Germline assignment: CDR1 SNHLY and CDR2 FYNNEI. Trimming pared 6 bases from V and 1 base from J, leaving 15 bases between. DNA of the CDR3: TGTGCCAGCAGGCAAGGACAGCGGATTAACTATGGCTACACCTTC. Its protein product is CASRQGQRINYGYTF.

As for this clonotype: The germline gene is not matched at one end of the junction; a read error may be the cause. The chain recombines TRBV5-1 with TRBJ2-2; the match to TRBD2 covers 10 bases. Per the germline V gene, CDR1 is SGHRS and CDR2 is YFSETQ. This CDR3 is built from 18 residues. CDR3 nucleotide sequence: TGCGCCAGCAGCTTACTAGGACTAGCGGTACCGAACACCGGGGAGCGGTTTTTT. This sequence encodes CASSLLGLAVPNTGERFF.

The rearrangement links TRBV2 to TRBJ2-6; 7 nucleotides match TRBD1. V dropped 9 bases and J dropped 9; count of bases not matched to a gene: 5. The CDR3 extends over 12 amino acids. Germline V CDR1 and CDR2: SNHLY, FYNNEI. In DNA form, the CDR3 reads TGTGCCAGTAGGACAGGTGGCAACGTCCTGACTTTC. As protein: CASRTGGNVLTF. The entire variable domain, with the rest obtained from reference TRBV2 and TRBJ2-6, is as follows: EPEVTQTPSHQVTQMGQEVILRCVPISNHLYFYWYRQILGQKVEFLVSFYNNEISEKSEIFDDQFSVERPDGSNFTLKIRSTKLEDSAMYFCASRTGGNVLTFGAGSRLTVL.

This clonotype was counted between two and nine times. The chain joins TRBV6-5 to TRBJ1-2; weak D call: TRBD1 (5 bases). CDR1 and CDR2 from the germline V gene are MNHEY and SVGAGI. Trimming shortened V by 10 bases and J by 2 bases, and 14 bases separated the two germline ends. This CDR3 has 13 residues. This chain's CDR3 is CATYGNRNYGYTF. In nucleotides, the CDR3 is TGTGCCACCTACGGGAACAGGAACTATGGCTACACCTTC.

This chain links TRBV28 with TRBJ1-5; TRBD1 matches at 12 bases. V was clipped by 9 bases and J by 3 bases; unmatched bases: 3. Germline values: CDR1 MDHEN, CDR2 SYDVKM. CDR3 size: 14 residues. CDR3 in DNA: TGTGCCAGTCGGGACAGGGGGCACAATCAGCCCCAGCATTTT. This codes for CASRDRGHNQPQHF.

The rearrangement uses TRBV27 and TRBJ1-5; D remains unclear. The DNA end is a closer match to TRBJ2-3, so the J assignment may be wrong. CDR3 length: 15 amino acids. CDR1 and CDR2 from the germline V gene are MNHEY and SMNVEV (reference sequence). DNA of the CDR3: TGTGCCAGCAGTTTTTCTGTGCTAGGCAATCAGCCCCAGTATTTT. Encoded protein: CASSFSVLGNQPQYF.

Note on this clonotype: A junction end diverges from the germline sequence, so it may reflect a read error. The J gene is TRBJ1-1, the V gene TRBV7-9; possible D gene TRBD1, 6 bases. Germline loops: CDR1 SEHNR, CDR2 FQNEAQ (reference sequence). The CDR3 has 16 amino acids. CDR3 amino acids: CTSSPMSTGLYSEAFF. The CDR3 coding sequence is TGTACCAGCAGCCCCATGTCGACAGGACTATATTCCGAAGCTTTCTTT.

The chain has TRBV29-1 and TRBJ2-5, with 12 bases matching TRBD2. The assigned J gene may be wrong: the sequence end matches TRBJ2-7 better. CDR1 and CDR2 from the germline V gene are SQVTM and ANQGSEA. CDR3 length: 15 residues. CDR3 protein: CSVRGGLAGGREQYF. The CDR3 DNA follows: TGCAGCGTACGAGGGGGGCTAGCGGGAGGGCGCGAGCAGTACTTC.

The gene calls are TRBV5-1 and TRBJ2-1, with 15 bases lining up with TRBD2. CDR3 length: 18 residues. Germline V gene data show CDR1 as SGHRS and CDR2 as YFSETQ. The trim removed 4 bases at V and 8 bases at J, leaving 13 bases unmatched. The CDR3 bases are TGCGCCAGCAGCGAGGCGGCGCGGACTAGCGGGAGGGCCCATGAGCAGTTCTTC. This encodes CASSEAARTSGRAHEQFF. The full variable domain, its missing parts supplied by reference TRBV5-1 and TRBJ2-1, is KAGVTQTPRYLIKTRGQQVTLSCSPISGHRSVSWYQQTPGQGLQFLFEYFSETQRNKGNFPGRFSGRQFSNSRSEMNVSTLELGDSALYLCASSEAARTSGRAHEQFFGPGTRLTVL.

CDR3 sequence (DNA): TGCAGTGGAGGGGGGCCCCCTCCCTACAATGAGCAGTTCTTC. Translation gives CSGGGPPPYNEQFF. The rearrangement links TRBV20-1 to TRBJ2-1; D may be TRBD1 or TRBD2 (6 bases each). The germline gives CDR1 DFQATT, CDR2 SNEGSKA (reference sequence). The ends were cut back, 7 bases at V and 2 bases at J, with 15 bases in the middle. The CDR3 has 14 amino acids.